This T cell receptor beta chain appears in the sequencing data of a study of blood T cell repertoires in COVID-19. Study context: Material from acute and convalescent COVID-19 was sourced from the United States, Italy and Spain. T cells, B-cell-depleted T cells, or PBMCs supplied cDNA or gDNA.

Assay: immunoSEQ multiplex PCR; the TCRdb copy retains only in-frame clones and omits some. Among roughly 290,000 clones, approximately 85% were seen once, and the ten largest hold roughly 2%. Clinical histories supplied by participants themselves formed the basis of cohort assignment. The CDR3 spans 13 residues. Germline CDR1 and CDR2: SQVTM and ANQGSEA. Between the trimmed V and J ends, which lost 2 bases and 8 bases, there was a span of 15 bases. The TCR comes from a man aged 25 to 40 who had recovered from COVID-19. Specimen: PBMCs or T cells enriched from blood (not recorded which). The chain has TRBV29-1 and TRBJ1-2; perhaps TRBD1 as D (5 bases). The CDR3 DNA follows: TGCAGCGTTGAAAGGGTAGGGGTCGGCGGCTACACCTTC. It yields the protein CSVERVGVGGYTF.